Below are 21 T cell receptor beta chains sequenced from a single sample in a study of cytomegalovirus exposure and HLA in healthy donors. Primers for the PCR totalled 60 Vbeta and 13 Jbeta. Sequenced by immunoSEQ multiplex PCR; TCRdb stores in-frame clones only, minus some. The table has about 140,000 clones, roughly three quarters seen once. Sequenced: PBMCs. Source of these receptors: a woman aged 40 to 50 in good health and CMV-seronegative.

In this sample, this clone turned up once. The V call is TRBV5-5, the J call TRBJ2-3; 9 nucleotides agree with TRBD2. The V segment lost 2 bases and the J segment 1 base; nucleotides outside the gene matches: 5. The CDR3 covers 16 residues. Germline values: CDR1 SGHKS, CDR2 YYEKEE (reference sequence). The CDR3 loop is CASSLASGARTDTQYF. CDR3 bases: TGTGCCAGCAGCTTAGCTAGCGGGGCTCGCACAGATACGCAGTATTTT.

J is TRBJ1-3 and V is TRBV18; D is undetermined. The ends were cut back, 3 bases at V and 0 bases at J, with 12 bases in the middle. In germline, CDR1 is KGHSH, CDR2 LQKENI. The CDR3 consists of 16 residues. In nucleotides, the CDR3 is TGTGCCAGCTCACCCGATCTTAGAGTCTCTGGAAACACCATATATTTT. Translated, it gives CASSPDLRVSGNTIYF.

The V gene is TRBV4-2, the J gene TRBJ2-7; 13 bases are a match to TRBD2. Germline V CDR1 and CDR2: LGHNA, YNFKEQ. The CDR3 sequence is 15 residues long. Trimming took 3 bases from V and 6 from J; bases not matched to a gene: 5. CDR3 amino acids: CASSQGLAGKGEQYF. The CDR3 DNA reads as TGTGCCAGCAGCCAGGGACTAGCGGGGAAAGGCGAGCAGTACTTC.

This clone is a singleton in its sample. This sequence joins TRBV19 and TRBJ2-5, with 9 bases fitting TRBD2. This CDR3 spans 15 amino acids. The V segment lost 4 bases and the J segment 0 bases; nucleotides outside the gene matches: 3. Germline assignment: CDR1 LNHDA and CDR2 SQIVND (reference sequence). The CDR3 here is CASSKVAGDQETQYF. The CDR3 nucleotides read TGTGCCAGTAGTAAGGTAGCGGGGGACCAAGAGACCCAGTACTTC.

The CDR3 sequence is CASSLDRGATEAFF. The CDR3 nucleotides are TGTGCCAGCAGCCTCGACAGGGGAGCGACTGAAGCTTTCTTT. The V call is TRBV13, the J call TRBJ1-1; TRBD1 matches 8 bases. Germline CDR1 and CDR2: PRHDT and FYEKMQ (reference sequence). CDR3 length: 14 amino acids. Trimming removed 5 bases from V and 5 bases from J; junction bases left unmatched: 7.

The V call is TRBV28, the J call TRBJ2-7, with 10 positions matching TRBD2. Looked up from germline, CDR1 is MDHEN and CDR2 is SYDVKM. The CDR3 loop spans 14 amino acids. V dropped 10 bases and J dropped 4; count of bases not matched to a gene: 10. CDR3 sequence reads: CAITAVSGRYEQYF. CDR3 sequence (DNA): TGTGCCATCACGGCTGTTAGCGGGAGGTACGAGCAGTACTTC.

The V gene is TRBV19, the J gene TRBJ1-5, with 7 bases that match TRBD1. V shed 6 bases and J 7 bases; nucleotides not matched to a gene: 12. This CDR3 contains 15 residues. From germline, CDR1 is LNHDA and CDR2 SQIVND (reference sequence). The CDR3 bases are TGTGCCAGTAGAATAACAGGGGCTGCTCGACAGCCCCAGCATTTT. Protein: CASRITGAARQPQHF. The entire variable domain, with the rest obtained from reference TRBV19 and TRBJ1-5, is as follows: DGGITQSPKYLFRKEGQNVTLSCEQNLNHDAMYWYRQDPGQGLRLIYYSQIVNDFQKGDIAEGYSVSREKKESFPLTVTSAQKNPTAFYLCASRITGAARQPQHFGDGTRLSIL.

The V gene is TRBV28, the J gene TRBJ1-4; tentative D call: TRBD1 (5 bases). CDR1 is MDHEN and CDR2 is SYDVKM in the germline V gene. V lost 8 bases to trimming and J lost 8 bases, with 15 bases between them. The CDR3 covers 13 residues. The CDR3 protein is CASGGGSFEKLFF. CDR3 bases: TGTGCCAGCGGGGGGGGGAGCTTCGAAAAACTGTTTTTT.

Notes on this clone: At one end the junction does not follow the germline gene, possibly because of a read error. The chain recombines TRBV9 with TRBJ2-6; possibly TRBD2 for D (7 bases). Germline loops: CDR1 SGDLS, CDR2 YYNGEE. This CDR3 spans 13 amino acids. The CDR3 sequence is CASRGAGANGLTF. The CDR3 DNA reads as TGTGCCAGCCGGGGGGCCGGGGCCAACGGCCTGACTTTC.

The J gene is TRBJ2-1, the V gene TRBV5-4, with unresolved D. This CDR3 comprises 15 residues. V was trimmed by 1 base and J by 6 bases, leaving 14 bases between them. Germline CDR1 reads SGHNT; CDR2 reads YYREEE (reference sequence). CDR3 coding DNA: TGTGCCAGCAGCTTGTATCCTATGCACGTCAATGAGCAGTTCTTC. This sequence encodes CASSLYPMHVNEQFF.

The chain carries TRBV6-6 and TRBJ1-2; TRBD1 matches at 8 bases. V lost 6 bases and J lost 3; bases outside the gene matches: 9. The CDR3 sequence is 15 residues long. Germline V gene lookup returns CDR1 MNHNY and CDR2 SVGAGI (reference sequence). The CDR3 loop is CASSRPTGADYGYTF. The CDR3 bases are TGTGCCAGCAGCCGGCCGACAGGGGCGGACTATGGCTACACCTTC.

The count of this clone is one. The chain joins TRBV5-1 to TRBJ2-3; D remains unclear. Germline loops: CDR1 SGHRS, CDR2 YFSETQ. Trimming left V 0 bases short and J 5 bases short, with 19 bases between. The CDR3 consists of 17 residues. The CDR3 loop reads CASSLVRSHLFGDTQYF. Written as DNA, the CDR3 is TGCGCCAGCAGCTTGGTGCGGTCCCACCTATTTGGAGATACGCAGTATTTT.

The rearrangement joins TRBV9 to TRBJ2-1; the D gene is possibly TRBD2 (5 bases). V lost 0 bases and J lost 0, with 13 bases in between. Germline values: CDR1 SGDLS, CDR2 YYNGEE. This CDR3 contains 17 residues. CDR3 amino acids: CASSVGPPRGSYNEQFF. CDR3 coding DNA: TGTGCCAGCAGCGTAGGTCCCCCACGGGGCTCCTACAATGAGCAGTTCTTC.

The chain is built from TRBV7-9 and TRBJ1-1; D unresolved. Per germline, CDR1 SEHNR and CDR2 FQNEAQ (reference sequence). The V end was cut by 7 bases, the J end by 1 base, with 10 bases between. CDR3 size: 13 residues. The CDR3 reads CASTKWRNTEAFF. In DNA form, the CDR3 reads TGTGCCAGCACCAAATGGAGGAACACTGAAGCTTTCTTT.

The rearrangement links TRBV11-3 to TRBJ1-3, with D possibly matching TRBD1 (5 bases). V was shortened by 5 bases and J by 4 bases, with 9 bases between the two germline ends. The CDR3 contains 13 residues. Germline assignment: CDR1 SGHNT and CDR2 YENEEA. The CDR3 DNA is TGTGCCAGCAGCCGGGACTACGGAAACACCATATATTTT. Protein product: CASSRDYGNTIYF.

This clone has only a few counts. The chain uses TRBV5-1 and TRBJ2-1, with a weak D call TRBD1 (6 bases). The germline V gene encodes CDR1 SGHRS and CDR2 YFSETQ. CDR3 length: 16 residues. V gave up 4 bases and J gave up 4 bases, with 18 bases separating them. CDR3 sequence (DNA): TGCGCCAGCAGCCAACCGACCGCCGGACAGTACAATGAGCAGTTCTTC. The encoded protein is CASSQPTAGQYNEQFF.

The V call is TRBV11-1, the J call TRBJ2-1; 9 nucleotides match TRBD1. Germline assignment: CDR1 SGHAT and CDR2 FQDESV (reference sequence). V was clipped by 5 bases and J by 3 bases; unmatched bases: 5. This CDR3 spans 15 amino acids. This chain's CDR3 is CASSRTGEIYNEQFF. The CDR3 DNA sequence: TGTGCCAGCAGCAGGACAGGGGAAATCTACAATGAGCAGTTCTTC.

This clone is medium-sized. The rearrangement uses TRBV6-5 and TRBJ2-6; D is possibly TRBD2 (6 bases). The CDR3 sequence is 16 residues long. V was trimmed by 0 bases and J by 4 bases, leaving 10 bases between them. Germline V lookup: CDR1 MNHEY, CDR2 SVGAGI. The CDR3 DNA reads as TGTGCCAGCAGTTACTCGGTCCGGGGGGGGGCCAACGTCCTGACTTTC. It encodes CASSYSVRGGANVLTF.

The chain uses TRBV19 and TRBJ2-7, with D perhaps TRBD2 (5 bases). CDR3 length: 13 amino acids. Germline CDR1 and CDR2: LNHDA and SQIVND (reference sequence). Trimming shortened V by 5 bases and J by 4 bases, and 12 bases separated the two germline ends. CDR3 loop: CASSWSGGYEQYF. The CDR3, as DNA: TGTGCCAGTAGTTGGTCAGGCGGGTACGAGCAGTACTTC.

The V gene is TRBV18, the J gene TRBJ1-1; possibly TRBD1 for D (5 bases). Germline CDR1 reads KGHSH; CDR2 reads LQKENI. This CDR3 contains 14 residues. V gave up 3 bases and J gave up 4 bases, with 12 bases separating them. CDR3 amino acids: CASSPPGYGTEAFF. The CDR3 region has the DNA TGTGCCAGCTCACCCCCAGGGTATGGCACTGAAGCTTTCTTT. The full variable domain, its missing parts supplied by reference TRBV18 and TRBJ1-1, is NAGVMQNPRHLVRRRGQEARLRCSPMKGHSHVYWYRQLPEEGLKFMVYLQKENIIDESGMPKERFSAEFPKEGPSILRIQQVVRGDSAAYFCASSPPGYGTEAFFGQGTRLTVV.

This chain links TRBV11-3 with TRBJ2-1, with 10 positions matching TRBD2. The J segment lost 4 bases and the V segment lost 4 bases, leaving 1 base of the junction unmatched. The CDR3 covers 14 residues. The germline V gene has CDR1 SGHNT and CDR2 YENEEA. CDR3 region: CASSSAGGYNEQFF. The CDR3 coding sequence is TGTGCCAGCAGCTCAGCGGGAGGGTACAATGAGCAGTTCTTC. The entire variable domain, with the rest obtained from reference TRBV11-3 and TRBJ2-1, is as follows: EAGVVQSPRYKIIEKKQPVAFWCNPISGHNTLYWYLQNLGQGPELLIRYENEEAVDDSQLPKDRFSAERLKGVDSTLKIQPAELGDSAVYLCASSSAGGYNEQFFGPGTRLTVL.